This entry is about one TCR beta chain. CDR1 MNHNS and CDR2 SASEGT come from the germline V gene. The CDR3 runs 13 residues. The V and J ends lost 8 bases and 1 base respectively, with 11 bases between them. Generated by immunoSEQ multiplex PCR, the TCRdb table keeps only in-frame clones and is missing some. Of fewer than 600,000 clones in the sample, about four fifths were seen once. Donors had no recently reported acute infections or vaccinations and were HIV-negative. This specimen comes from a study of shared clonotypes between healthy human individuals. Study in general: Donors were a couple of women and a few men aged 18 to 49.

V and J are TRBV6-1 and TRBJ2-5, with D maybe TRBD2 (6 bases). The material sequenced was PBMCs. The TCR was taken from a woman in her thirties or forties in good health. Some clones in this sample may be carry-over from other donors' samples. The CDR3 region is CASELSGQETQYF. CDR3 DNA sequence: TGTGCCAGCGAGCTTAGCGGCCAAGAGACCCAGTACTTC.